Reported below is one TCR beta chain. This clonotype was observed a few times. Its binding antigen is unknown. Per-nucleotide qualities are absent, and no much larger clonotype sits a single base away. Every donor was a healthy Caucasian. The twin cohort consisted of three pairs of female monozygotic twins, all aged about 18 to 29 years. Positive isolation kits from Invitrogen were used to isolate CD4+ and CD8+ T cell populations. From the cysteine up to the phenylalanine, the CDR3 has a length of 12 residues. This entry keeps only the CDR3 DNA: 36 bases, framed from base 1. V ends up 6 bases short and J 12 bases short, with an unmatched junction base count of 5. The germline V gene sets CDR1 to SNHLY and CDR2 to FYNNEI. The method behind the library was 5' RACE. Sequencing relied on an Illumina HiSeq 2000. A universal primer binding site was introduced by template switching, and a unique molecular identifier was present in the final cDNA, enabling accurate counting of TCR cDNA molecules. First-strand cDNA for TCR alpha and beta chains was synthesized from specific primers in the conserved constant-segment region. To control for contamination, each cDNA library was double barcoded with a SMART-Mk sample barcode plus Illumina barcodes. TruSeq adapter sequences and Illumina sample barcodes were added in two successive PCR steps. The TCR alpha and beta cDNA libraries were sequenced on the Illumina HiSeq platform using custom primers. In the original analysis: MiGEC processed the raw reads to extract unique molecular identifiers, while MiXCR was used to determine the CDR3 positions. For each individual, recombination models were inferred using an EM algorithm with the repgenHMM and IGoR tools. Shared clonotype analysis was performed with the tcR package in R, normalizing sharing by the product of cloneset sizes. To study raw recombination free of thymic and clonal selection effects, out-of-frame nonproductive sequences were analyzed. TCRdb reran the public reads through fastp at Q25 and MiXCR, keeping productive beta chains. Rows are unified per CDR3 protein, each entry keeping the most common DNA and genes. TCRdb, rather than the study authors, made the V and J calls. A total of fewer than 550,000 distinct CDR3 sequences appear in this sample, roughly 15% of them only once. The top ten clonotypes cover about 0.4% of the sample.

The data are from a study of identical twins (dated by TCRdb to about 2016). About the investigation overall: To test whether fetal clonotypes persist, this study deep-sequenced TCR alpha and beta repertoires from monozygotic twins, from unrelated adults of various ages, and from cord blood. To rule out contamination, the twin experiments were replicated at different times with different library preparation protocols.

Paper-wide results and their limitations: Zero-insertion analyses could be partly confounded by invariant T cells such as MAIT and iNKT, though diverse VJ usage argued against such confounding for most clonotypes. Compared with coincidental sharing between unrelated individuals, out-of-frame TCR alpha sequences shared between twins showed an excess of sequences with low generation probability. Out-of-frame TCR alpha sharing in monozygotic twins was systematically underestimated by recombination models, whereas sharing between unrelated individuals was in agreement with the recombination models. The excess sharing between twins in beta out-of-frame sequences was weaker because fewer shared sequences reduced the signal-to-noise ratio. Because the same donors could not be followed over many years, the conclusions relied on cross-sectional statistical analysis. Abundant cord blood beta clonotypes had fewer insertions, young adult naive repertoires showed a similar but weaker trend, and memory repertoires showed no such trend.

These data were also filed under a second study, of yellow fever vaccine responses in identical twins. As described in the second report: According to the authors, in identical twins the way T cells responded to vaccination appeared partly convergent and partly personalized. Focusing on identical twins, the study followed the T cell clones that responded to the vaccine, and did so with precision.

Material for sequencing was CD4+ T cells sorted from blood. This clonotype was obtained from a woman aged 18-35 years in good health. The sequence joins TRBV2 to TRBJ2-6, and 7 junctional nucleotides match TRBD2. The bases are TGTGCCAGCAGCCCGGGGGGTGTCGTCCTGACTTTC. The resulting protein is CASSPGGVVLTF. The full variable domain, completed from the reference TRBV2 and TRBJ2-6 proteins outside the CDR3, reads EPEVTQTPSHQVTQMGQEVILRCVPISNHLYFYWYRQILGQKVEFLVSFYNNEISEKSEIFDDQFSVERPDGSNFTLKIRSTKLEDSAMYFCASSPGGVVLTFGAGSRLTVL.